This T cell receptor (beta chain) is from a study of blood T cell repertoires in COVID-19. Across the study: COVID-19 samples from acute and convalescent phases originated in the United States, Italy and Spain.

Sequenced by immunoSEQ multiplex PCR; TCRdb stores in-frame clones only, minus some. The sample carries around 150,000 clones, around 90% recorded once. The CDR3 contains 13 residues. The germline CDR1 and CDR2 sequences are MNHEY and SVGAGI. Trimming removed 8 bases at V and 4 bases at J, with 15 bases between. The specimen was peripheral blood. This receptor was identified in a woman aged 60-70 years who had recovered from COVID-19. The chain links TRBV6-5 to TRBJ2-7; possible D gene TRBD1, 5 bases. DNA for the CDR3: TGTGCCAGCTTGATGACAGATTTTTACGAGCAGTACTTC. It specifies CASLMTDFYEQYF.